This entry is about one T cell receptor (beta chain). The sample comes from a study of blood T cell repertoires in COVID-19. Original analysis: Researchers report that nucleated cell counts were estimated from reference gene primer amplification. Sequencing was performed with immunoSEQ multiplex PCR; in TCRdb, only in-frame clones are kept and a portion is missing. V and J calls and clone size are as listed in that table; D and trimming were resolved from the DNA. The sample yields roughly 200,000 clones, 80% to 85% seen once. Across about two dozen US areas, participants ranged in age from 18 to 89 years. Grouping used clinical history reported by participants in a survey and questionnaire. Trimming removed 5 bases at V and 1 base at J, with 14 bases between. This CDR3 comprises 15 residues. CDR1 and CDR2 from the germline V gene are PRHDT and FYEKMQ (reference sequence).

The chain carries TRBV13 and TRBJ1-1; maybe TRBD1 (6 bases). Sequencing input: PBMCs or T cells enriched from blood (not recorded which). The sequence was obtained from a woman aged 30 to 39 who had been exposed to COVID-19. The DNA for the CDR3 is TGTGCCAGCAGCCCCACTCAGGGGACGAACACTGAAGCTTTCTTT. Translating gives CASSPTQGTNTEAFF.